This T cell receptor (beta chain) was found in a study of T cells in Graves' hyperthyroidism and ophthalmopathy. RNA transcripts were the template for amplifying TCR beta CDR3 regions. During a first-round RT-PCR of the TCR CDR3, the HTBI primer set was used. TCRdb passed the multiplex PCR reads through MiXCR, listing each CDR3 protein once. The sample includes around 300,000 distinct CDR3 sequences, 20% to 25% of them seen just once. Diagnosis relied on clinical symptoms, serum thyroxine and TRAb, thyroid ultrasound and orbital computed tomography. Fresh 10 ml peripheral blood yielded PBMCs. Regarding the study as a whole: Classification by a 13 V-J model distinguished ophthalmopathy from stable hyperthyroidism. With a median lead of roughly 6.2 months before onset, the model predicted ophthalmopathy.

Comment on this clonotype: Its antigen is unidentified.

The sequencing input was blood. This clonotype was obtained from a man aged 25-40 years with Graves' ophthalmopathy.

The CDR3 protein is CASSPLGGREGIGELFF. CDR3 nucleotide sequence: TGTGCCAGCAGCCCCCTGGGGGGCAGGGAAGGAATCGGGGAGCTGTTTTTT. The chain has TRBV4-2 and TRBJ2-2, with D possibly being TRBD1 or TRBD2 (6 bases each). Germline CDR1 reads LGHNA; CDR2 reads YNFKEQ. This CDR3 comprises 17 residues. The V gene lost 4 bases and the J gene lost 7 bases, with 22 bases spanning the gap.